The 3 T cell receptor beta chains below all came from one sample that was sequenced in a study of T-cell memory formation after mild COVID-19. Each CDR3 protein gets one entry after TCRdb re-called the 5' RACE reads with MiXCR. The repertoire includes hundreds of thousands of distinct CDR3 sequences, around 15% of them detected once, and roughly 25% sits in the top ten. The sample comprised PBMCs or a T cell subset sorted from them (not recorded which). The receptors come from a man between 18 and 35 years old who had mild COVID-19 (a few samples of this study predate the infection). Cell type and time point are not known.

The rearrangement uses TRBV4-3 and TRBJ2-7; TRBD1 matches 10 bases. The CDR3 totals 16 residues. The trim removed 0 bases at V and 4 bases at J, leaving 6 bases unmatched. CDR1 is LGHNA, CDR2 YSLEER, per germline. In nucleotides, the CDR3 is TGCGCCAGCAGCCAAGATCCCGGGACAGGGGCTTACGAGCAGTACTTC. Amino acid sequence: CASSQDPGTGAYEQYF.

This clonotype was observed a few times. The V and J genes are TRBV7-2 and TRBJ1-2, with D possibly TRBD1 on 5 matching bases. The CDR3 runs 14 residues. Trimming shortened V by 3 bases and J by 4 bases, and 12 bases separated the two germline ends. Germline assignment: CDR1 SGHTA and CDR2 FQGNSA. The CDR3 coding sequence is TGTGCCAGCAGCTTGTCAGGGAAGACCTATGGCTACACCTTC. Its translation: CASSLSGKTYGYTF.

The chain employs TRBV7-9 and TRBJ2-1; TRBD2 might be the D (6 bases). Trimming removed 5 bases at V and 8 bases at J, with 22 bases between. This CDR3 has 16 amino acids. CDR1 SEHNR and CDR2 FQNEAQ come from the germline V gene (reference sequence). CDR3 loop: CASSRGTAGPNDEQFF. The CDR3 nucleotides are TGTGCCAGCAGCCGCGGGACCGCCGGACCCAATGATGAGCAGTTCTTC. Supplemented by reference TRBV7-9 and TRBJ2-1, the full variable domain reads DTGVSQNPRHKITKRGQNVTFRCDPISEHNRLYWYRQTLGQGPEFLTYFQNEAQLEKSRLLSDRFSAERPKGSFSTLEIQRTEQGDSAMYLCASSRGTAGPNDEQFFGPGTRLTVL.